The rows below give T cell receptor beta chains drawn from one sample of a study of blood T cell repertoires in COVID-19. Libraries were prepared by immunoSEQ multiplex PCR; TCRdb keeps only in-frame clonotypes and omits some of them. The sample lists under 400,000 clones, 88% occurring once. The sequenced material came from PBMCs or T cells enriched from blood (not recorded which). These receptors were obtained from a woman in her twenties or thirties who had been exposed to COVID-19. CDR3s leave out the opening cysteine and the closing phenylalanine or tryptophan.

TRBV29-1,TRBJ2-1,SVETSGYHNEQF
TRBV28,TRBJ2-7,ASSSPLAGSSYEQY
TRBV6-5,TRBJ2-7,ASSPPGGHEQY
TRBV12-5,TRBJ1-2,ASGLGYAEDGYT
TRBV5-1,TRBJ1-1,ASSLGGTVNTEAF
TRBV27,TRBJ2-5,ASSFRGLAGAWETQY
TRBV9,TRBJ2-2,ASSPQSTHGELF
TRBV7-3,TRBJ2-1,ASSLNGGSWYNEQF
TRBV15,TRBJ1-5,ATSRARGLKPQH
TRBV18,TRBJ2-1,ASSPAGNEQF
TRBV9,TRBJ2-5,ASSATTGLAIATQY
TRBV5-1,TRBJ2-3,ASSFGEMADTQY
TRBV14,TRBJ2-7,ASSPGTGVYEQY